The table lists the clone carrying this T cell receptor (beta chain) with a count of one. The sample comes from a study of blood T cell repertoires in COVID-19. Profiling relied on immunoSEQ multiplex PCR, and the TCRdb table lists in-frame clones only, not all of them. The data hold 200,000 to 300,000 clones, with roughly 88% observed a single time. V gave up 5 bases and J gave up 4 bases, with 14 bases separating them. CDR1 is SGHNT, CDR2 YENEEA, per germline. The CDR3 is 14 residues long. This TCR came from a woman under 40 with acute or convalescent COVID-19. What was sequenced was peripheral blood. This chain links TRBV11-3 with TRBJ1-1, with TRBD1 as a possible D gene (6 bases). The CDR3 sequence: CASSAQGELTEAFF. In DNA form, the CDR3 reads TGTGCCAGCAGCGCACAGGGAGAACTCACTGAAGCTTTCTTT.